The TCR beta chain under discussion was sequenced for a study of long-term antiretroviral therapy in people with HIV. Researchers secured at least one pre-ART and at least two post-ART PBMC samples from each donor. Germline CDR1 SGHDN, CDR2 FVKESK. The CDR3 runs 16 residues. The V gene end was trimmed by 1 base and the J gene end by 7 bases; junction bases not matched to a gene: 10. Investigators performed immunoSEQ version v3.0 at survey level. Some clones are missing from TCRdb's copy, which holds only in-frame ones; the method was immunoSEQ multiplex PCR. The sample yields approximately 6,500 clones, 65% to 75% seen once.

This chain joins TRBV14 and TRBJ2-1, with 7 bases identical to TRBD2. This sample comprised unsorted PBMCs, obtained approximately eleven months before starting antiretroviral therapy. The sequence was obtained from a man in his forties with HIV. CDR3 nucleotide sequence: TGTGCCAGCAGCCAAGCTACTAGCGTGGGGAGGAATGAGCAGTTCTTC. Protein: CASSQATSVGRNEQFF.